The present entry profiles one T cell receptor (beta chain) with its context. The antigen is unknown. This record belongs to a study of liver allograft versus peripheral blood T cells. The wider study: Transplanted livers held T cell receptor repertoires, and these were compared with repertoires in recipients' peripheral blood.

MiXCR, run by TCRdb on the reads, gives a single entry per CDR3 protein. The sample yields a few thousand distinct CDR3 sequences, roughly a sixth seen once. Study-level results: Liver allograft T cell receptor repertoires were reported to differ from peripheral blood repertoires.

The clonotype originates from a human patient who had a liver transplant. T cells may partly derive from the graft donor.

The CDR3 coding sequence is TGTGCCAGCAGCCAAGATCGGAAGGGCGGGAGCACCGGGGAGCTGTTTTTT. Translating gives CASSQDRKGGSTGELFF. The chain is built from TRBV14 and TRBJ2-2; 7 bases map to TRBD2. Trimming took 0 bases from V and 4 from J; bases not matched to a gene: 8. The V gene's germline CDR1 is SGHDN and CDR2 FVKESK. The CDR3 totals 17 residues.